The next 20 T cell receptor beta chains were all read from a single sample in a study of T cell responses to AZD1222 COVID-19 vaccine. The assay was immunoSEQ multiplex PCR, and TCRdb's table has in-frame clones only and misses some. The sample holds tens of thousands of clones, just over 90% seen once. The specimen comprised peripheral blood, sampled on day 0 of AZD1222 vaccination. The receptors were sampled from an adult in good health.

This clone was seen once. V is TRBV6-2 or TRBV6-3 and J is TRBJ2-7; TRBD2 might be the D (5 bases). The CDR3 has 13 amino acids. Trimming shortened V by 4 bases and J by 6 bases, and 13 bases separated the two germline ends. The germline V gene encodes CDR1 MNHEY and CDR2 SVGEGT. The CDR3 here is CASSLGAAGEQYF. CDR3 nucleotides: TGTGCCAGCAGTTTAGGAGCGGCCGGCGAGCAGTACTTC.

The chain couples TRBV19 to TRBJ2-3; tentatively, D is TRBD1 or TRBD2 (5 bases each). The V gene lost 3 bases and the J gene lost 1 base, with 14 bases spanning the gap. This CDR3 has 16 residues. In germline, CDR1 is LNHDA, CDR2 SQIVND (reference sequence). The CDR3 region has the DNA TGTGCCAGTAGTATTGGGACCGCGATCGGCACAGATACGCAGTATTTT. It is translated as CASSIGTAIGTDTQYF.

The V call is TRBV6-2 or TRBV6-3, the J call TRBJ1-2; D is ambiguous. Trimming took off 6 bases at V and 9 bases at J, with 17 bases between the two ends. The CDR3 extends over 13 amino acids. Germline CDR1 is MNHEY and CDR2 is SVGEGT. In DNA, the CDR3 is TGTGCCAGCAGCCCCATTCGGGCCGTCAGCTACACCTTC. Protein sequence: CASSPIRAVSYTF.

The V and J genes are TRBV3-1 (or the pseudogene TRBV3-2) and TRBJ2-5; 12 bases align to TRBD2. The CDR3 consists of 17 residues. V lost 2 bases and J lost 0; bases outside the gene matches: 4. Per germline, CDR1 LGHDT and CDR2 YNNKEL (reference sequence). In DNA, the CDR3 is TGTGCCAGCAGCCAATGGACTAGCGGGGAGTACCAAGAGACCCAGTACTTC. Its translation is CASSQWTSGEYQETQYF.

This clone was detected once. The V gene is TRBV25-1, the J gene TRBJ2-7; TRBD2 matches at 7 bases. Looked up from germline, CDR1 is MGHDK and CDR2 is SYGVNS. The CDR3 is made up of 13 amino acids. V dropped 5 bases and J dropped 5; count of bases not matched to a gene: 6. CDR3 protein: CASSRTSIDEQYF. CDR3 DNA sequence: TGTGCCAGCAGTAGGACTAGTATCGACGAGCAGTACTTC.

The chain has TRBV19 and TRBJ1-2, with D maybe TRBD1 (6 bases). The germline V gene encodes CDR1 LNHDA and CDR2 SQIVND (reference sequence). The CDR3 is 14 residues long. V lost 4 bases to trimming and J lost 0 bases, with 9 bases between them. The DNA for the CDR3 is TGTGCCAGTAGTAGGACAGCCACTAACTATGGCTACACCTTC. Amino acid sequence: CASSRTATNYGYTF.

Comments on this clone: As the CDR3 is not closed by the conserved phenylalanine or tryptophan, this likely results from a read error. The DNA is left out, because the CDR3 cannot be placed on it with certainty; the CDR3 is given as TCRdb lists it. This chain uses TRBV27 with TRBJ2-4; TRBD2 reflects the table's D call only, with no check against the DNA. Termini included, the CDR3 measures 12 amino acids. The germline V gene encodes CDR1 MNHEY and CDR2 SMNVEV (reference sequence). The CDR3 reads CASSFWTGGTTS.

V gene TRBV12-5 combines with J gene TRBJ1-5; no definite D call. The CDR3 has 12 amino acids. Germline loops: CDR1 LGHNT, CDR2 FRNRAP. V lost 6 bases, J lost 3 bases, and 6 bases lay in between. For the CDR3, the DNA is TGTGCTAGTGGCCGATACAATCAGCCCCAGCATTTT. It translates to CASGRYNQPQHF.

The V call is TRBV7-8, the J call TRBJ2-7; TRBD1 agrees at 9 bases. This CDR3 spans 16 amino acids. V shed 4 bases, J shed 2 bases, and the junction held 9 bases outside the gene matches. Per germline, CDR1 SGHVS and CDR2 FQNEAQ. This CDR3 reads CASSSGRQGVAYEQYF. CDR3 sequence (DNA): TGTGCCAGCAGCTCTGGGAGACAGGGGGTAGCCTACGAGCAGTACTTC.

This clone was observed a single time. The genes are TRBV5-4 and TRBJ1-3, with 10 bases aligning to TRBD1. Germline loops: CDR1 SGHNT, CDR2 YYREEE (reference sequence). After removal of 1 base from V and 1 base from J, the junction contained 2 bases not matched to a gene. CDR3 length: 16 residues. The CDR3 DNA follows: TGTGCCAGCAGCTTGTTGGGACAGGGGTCTGGAAACACCATATATTTT. Translated, it gives CASSLLGQGSGNTIYF.

The rearrangement uses TRBV27 and TRBJ2-7; D call uncertain. The CDR3 length is 10 residues. The ends were cut back, 8 bases at V and 3 bases at J, with 5 bases in the middle. Germline CDR1 is MNHEY and CDR2 is SMNVEV (reference sequence). For the CDR3, the DNA is TGTGCCAGCGGTCGCTACGAGCAGTACTTC. It encodes CASGRYEQYF.

The chain carries TRBV16 and TRBJ2-1; unclear D gene. This CDR3 is built from 13 residues. Trimming pared 2 bases from V and 4 bases from J, leaving 6 bases between. The germline V gene encodes CDR1 KGHSY and CDR2 FQNENV. CDR3 sequence reads: CASSQTLYNEQFF. The CDR3 DNA sequence: TGTGCCAGCAGCCAAACCTTGTACAATGAGCAGTTCTTC.

V and J are TRBV10-3 and TRBJ2-5; D is unresolved. The CDR3 is 13 amino acids. The germline V gene encodes CDR1 ENHRY and CDR2 SYGVKD. Trimming pared 3 bases from V and 2 bases from J, leaving 7 bases between. The CDR3 is CAISDWRQETQYF. For the CDR3, the DNA is TGTGCCATCAGTGACTGGAGACAAGAGACCCAGTACTTC.

This clone was picked up one time. J is TRBJ2-2 and V is TRBV30; 10 nucleotides match TRBD2. The germline gives CDR1 GTSNPN, CDR2 SVGIG (reference sequence). V shed 2 bases and J 5 bases; nucleotides not matched to a gene: 5. The CDR3 length is 15 residues. The CDR3 DNA reads TGTGCCTGGAGTCCCCTAGCGGGAGATACCGGGGAGCTGTTTTTT. Its translation is CAWSPLAGDTGELFF.

V usage is TRBV5-1 and J usage is TRBJ1-2; 9 nucleotides agree with TRBD1. The CDR3 has 15 residues. After removal of 0 bases from V and 8 bases from J, the junction contained 8 bases not matched to a gene. Germline CDR1 is SGHRS and CDR2 is YFSETQ. CDR3 protein: CASSLALGQGGGYTF. CDR3 bases: TGCGCCAGCAGCTTGGCGTTGGGACAGGGCGGCGGCTACACCTTC.

The V gene is TRBV19, the J gene TRBJ1-5; possibly TRBD1 for D (5 bases). The germline V and J ends were trimmed by 4 bases and 0 bases, with 10 bases remaining between them. The CDR3 is 15 amino acids. Germline CDR1 reads LNHDA; CDR2 reads SQIVND (reference sequence). Written as DNA, the CDR3 is TGTGCCAGTAGTACAGGGAGTTTTAGCAATCAGCCCCAGCATTTT. This sequence encodes CASSTGSFSNQPQHF.

The rearrangement links TRBV4-2 to TRBJ1-2; no reliable D call. The V and J ends lost 1 base and 1 base respectively, with 4 bases between them. Germline CDR1 LGHNA, CDR2 YNFKEQ. This CDR3 region has 13 residues. The CDR3 DNA reads as TGTGCCAGCAGCCAAGGACTTAACTATGGCTACACCTTC. As protein: CASSQGLNYGYTF.

This chain connects TRBV18 to TRBJ1-4; TRBD1 agrees at 7 bases. Germline loops: CDR1 KGHSH, CDR2 LQKENI. The V segment lost 6 bases and the J segment 6 bases; nucleotides outside the gene matches: 10. The CDR3 has 15 amino acids. Here the CDR3 DNA reads TGTGCCAGCTCTCAAAAGACAGGGTACGATGAAAAACTGTTTTTT. It codes for CASSQKTGYDEKLFF.

The V and J genes are TRBV10-2 and TRBJ2-2; D remains unclear. The CDR3 spans 12 residues. Trimming shortened V by 4 bases and J by 4 bases, and 4 bases separated the two germline ends. The germline gives CDR1 WSHSY, CDR2 SAAADI. In DNA form, the CDR3 reads TGCGCCAGCAGTGCGGGCACCGGGGAGCTGTTTTTT. It specifies CASSAGTGELFF.

The rearrangement joins TRBV18 to TRBJ2-3; D is ambiguous. CDR3 length: 18 amino acids. Trimming stripped 6 bases from V and 4 bases from J, with 26 bases between. Germline CDR1 reads KGHSH; CDR2 reads LQKENI. CDR3 nucleotide sequence: TGTGCCAGCTCGCTGTACCCCGGAGAAGGCGGATCCCCAGATACGCAGTATTTT. Its protein product is CASSLYPGEGGSPDTQYF.